The clone carrying this T cell receptor (beta chain) was picked up a small number of times. What it recognizes is unknown. Sequencing was performed with immunoSEQ multiplex PCR; in TCRdb, only in-frame clones are kept and a portion is missing. The data contain about 84,000 clones, around 90% of them seen just once; the ten biggest clones take up around 20%. The patients all showed relapse after autologous stem cell transplantation, while their brentuximab vedotin exposure varied. CDR3 length: 14 residues. V lost 4 bases to trimming and J lost 9 bases; unmatched junction nucleotides: 9. The germline V gene has CDR1 MDHEN and CDR2 SYDVKM. This record comes from a study of PD-1 blockade in classical Hodgkin lymphoma. Overall study findings and caveats: Researchers reported that CD4+ TCR diversity, though not CD8+, rose significantly by C4D1. Similar baseline diversity was found in complete responders and newly diagnosed patients. Newly diagnosed patients had baseline TCR diversity that was reportedly lower than that of healthy donors. Exclusion was applied to patients who started nivolumab under 1 year after ASCT.

The sample was peripheral blood mononuclear cells (PBMCs), taken at baseline. The chain recombines TRBV28 with TRBJ2-1, with 7 nucleotides matching TRBD2. The sequence derives from a human donor with classical Hodgkin lymphoma. Here the CDR3 reads CASSSSPASGEQFF. The CDR3 bases are TGTGCCAGCAGTTCTAGCCCGGCTAGCGGTGAGCAGTTCTTC.